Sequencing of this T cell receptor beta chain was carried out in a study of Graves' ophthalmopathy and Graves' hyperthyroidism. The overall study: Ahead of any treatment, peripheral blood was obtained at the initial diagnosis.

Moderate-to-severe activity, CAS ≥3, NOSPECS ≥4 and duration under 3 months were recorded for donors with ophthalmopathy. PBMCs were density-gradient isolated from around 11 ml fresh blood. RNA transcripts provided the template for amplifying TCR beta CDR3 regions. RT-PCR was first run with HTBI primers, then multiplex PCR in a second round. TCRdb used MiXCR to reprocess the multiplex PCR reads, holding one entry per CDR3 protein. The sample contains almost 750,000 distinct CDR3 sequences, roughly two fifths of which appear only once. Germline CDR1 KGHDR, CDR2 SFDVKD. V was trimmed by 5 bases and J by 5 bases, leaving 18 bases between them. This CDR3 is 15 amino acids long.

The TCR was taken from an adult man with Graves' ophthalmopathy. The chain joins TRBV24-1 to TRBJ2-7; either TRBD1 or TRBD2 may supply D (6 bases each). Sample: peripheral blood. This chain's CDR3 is CATSARHRGRNEQYF. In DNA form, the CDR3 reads TGTGCCACCAGTGCTAGGCACCGGGGGCGGAACGAGCAGTACTTC.